These 5 T cell receptor beta chains share one sample of origin, sequenced in a study of T cells after yellow fever vaccination. TCRdb used MiXCR to reprocess the 5' RACE reads, holding one entry per CDR3 protein. The sample has a few hundred thousand distinct CDR3 sequences, roughly a sixth seen once. Sample: PBMCs, taken about 5 days after the first yellow fever vaccination. The receptors come from a young man who received the YFV17D yellow fever vaccine.

This clonotype was recorded a few times. This chain uses TRBV12-3 or TRBV12-4 with TRBJ1-4, with D perhaps matching TRBD1 (5 bases). With 3 bases removed from V and 7 bases from J, the gap between germline ends came to 12 bases. The CDR3 totals 14 residues. The CDR3, as DNA: TGTGCCAGCAGTTTCGGGGCGGGGAGTGAAAAACTGTTTTTT. The encoded protein is CASSFGAGSEKLFF.

This clonotype came up many times. The chain combines TRBV5-1 with TRBJ1-2, with a tentative D call TRBD1 (5 bases). The germline V and J ends were trimmed by 3 bases and 5 bases, with 14 bases remaining between them. The CDR3 totals 14 residues. Germline V CDR1 and CDR2: SGHRS, YFSETQ. Here the CDR3 DNA reads TGCGCCAGCAGCTCAACCGGGACGGCTTATGGCTACACCTTC. This translates into CASSSTGTAYGYTF. Looking up the rest from reference TRBV5-1 and TRBJ1-2 gives the full variable domain: KAGVTQTPRYLIKTRGQQVTLSCSPISGHRSVSWYQQTPGQGLQFLFEYFSETQRNKGNFPGRFSGRQFSNSRSEMNVSTLELGDSALYLCASSSTGTAYGYTFGSGTRLTVV.

This clonotype has just a few counts. The gene calls are TRBV4-1 and TRBJ2-7, with D unresolved. CDR1 and CDR2 from the germline V gene are MGHRA and YSYEKL. This CDR3 contains 15 residues. V lost 0 bases to trimming and J lost 3 bases, with 12 bases between them. Written as DNA, the CDR3 is TGCGCCAGCAGCCAAGAGCATGGCAGAGTCTACGAGCAGTACTTC. Translating it yields CASSQEHGRVYEQYF.

This clonotype was counted a few times. This sequence joins TRBV4-3 and TRBJ1-4, with no clear D. The CDR3 sequence is 15 residues long. The germline V gene has CDR1 LGHNA and CDR2 YSLEER. Trimming stripped 0 bases from V and 5 bases from J, with 10 bases between. DNA for the CDR3: TGCGCCAGCAGCCAAGAGGGCAGTCCAAATGAAAAACTGTTTTTT. Its translation: CASSQEGSPNEKLFF.

This clonotype was detected only a few times. This chain joins TRBV20-1 and TRBJ1-4; TRBD1 matches at 8 bases. In germline, CDR1 is DFQATT, CDR2 SNEGSKA (reference sequence). The CDR3 is 13 amino acids. Trimming cost V 7 bases and J 6 bases; bases outside gene matches: 7. CDR3 amino acids: CSVPPGGDEKLFF. The CDR3 DNA sequence: TGCAGTGTCCCCCCAGGGGGCGATGAAAAACTGTTTTTT.